These 6 T cell receptor beta chains came from one sample sequenced in a study of T cell changes during pregnancy in multiple sclerosis. This table comes from immunoSEQ multiplex PCR, and its TCRdb copy is limited to in-frame clones, with some not included. The table has 20,000 to 25,000 clones, just over 85% seen once. Sequencing was performed on CD8+ T cells from peripheral blood mononuclear cells, taken in the first trimester of pregnancy. These TCRs come from a female donor in good health, enrolled as a control in a pregnancy study.

The gene calls are TRBV4-2 and TRBJ2-3; 10 nucleotides match TRBD2. The CDR3 totals 14 residues. CDR1 and CDR2 (germline): LGHNA, YNFKEQ. V trimming: 7 bases; J trimming: 5 bases; junction bases outside the gene matches: 6. CDR3: CASTPSGGGDTQYF. The DNA of the CDR3 is TGTGCCAGCACCCCTAGCGGGGGTGGAGATACGCAGTATTTT.

This clone was seen once. J is TRBJ2-7 and V is TRBV7-9, with 10 bases fitting TRBD1. Losses at the gene ends were 5 bases for V and 5 bases for J; bases not matched to a gene: 12. The CDR3 runs to 16 residues. Per the germline V gene, CDR1 is SEHNR and CDR2 is FQNEAQ (reference sequence). The CDR3 nucleotides read TGTGCCAGCAGCCCCCCAGGGACAGGGGAGGGTGACGAGCAGTACTTC. Translation: CASSPPGTGEGDEQYF.

The chain links TRBV19 to TRBJ1-5, with 7 bases matching TRBD1. The CDR3 has 14 amino acids. Germline lookup yields CDR1 LNHDA and CDR2 SQIVND (reference sequence). V lost 9 bases, J lost 0 bases, and 5 bases stayed unmatched. This CDR3 reads CASQTGYSNQPQHF. The CDR3 DNA sequence: TGTGCCAGCCAGACAGGGTATAGCAATCAGCCCCAGCATTTT. The full variable domain, with the rest looked up from reference TRBV19 and TRBJ1-5, is DGGITQSPKYLFRKEGQNVTLSCEQNLNHDAMYWYRQDPGQGLRLIYYSQIVNDFQKGDIAEGYSVSREKKESFPLTVTSAQKNPTAFYLCASQTGYSNQPQHFGDGTRLSIL.

The chain is built from TRBV7-9 and TRBJ2-1; D is undetermined. This CDR3 is built from 14 residues. Germline CDR1 reads SEHNR; CDR2 reads FQNEAQ (reference sequence). V was cut by 5 bases and J by 9 bases, with 17 bases left in between. DNA for the CDR3: TGTGCCAGCAGCCCCATGGTCCTTCCGAGTGAGCAGTTCTTC. It specifies CASSPMVLPSEQFF.

This clone has only one observation. The V and J genes are TRBV4-3 and TRBJ2-7; D perhaps matches TRBD1 (5 bases). The V end lost 0 bases, the J end lost 2 bases, and 8 bases lay between the germline ends. In germline, CDR1 is LGHNA, CDR2 YSLEER. The CDR3 consists of 14 residues. The CDR3 nucleotides are TGCGCCAGCAGCCAAGATGGGGCAACCTACGAGCAGTACTTC. Amino acids: CASSQDGATYEQYF.

V gene TRBV4-3 combines with J gene TRBJ1-2; 10 nucleotides line up with TRBD1. J was trimmed by 6 bases and V by 3 bases; bases with no gene match: 7. The CDR3 loop spans 15 amino acids. Germline V gene lookup returns CDR1 LGHNA and CDR2 YSLEER. CDR3 amino acids: CASSQTGGSGDGYTF. The DNA of the CDR3 is TGCGCCAGCAGCCAGACAGGGGGCTCAGGGGATGGCTACACCTTC.